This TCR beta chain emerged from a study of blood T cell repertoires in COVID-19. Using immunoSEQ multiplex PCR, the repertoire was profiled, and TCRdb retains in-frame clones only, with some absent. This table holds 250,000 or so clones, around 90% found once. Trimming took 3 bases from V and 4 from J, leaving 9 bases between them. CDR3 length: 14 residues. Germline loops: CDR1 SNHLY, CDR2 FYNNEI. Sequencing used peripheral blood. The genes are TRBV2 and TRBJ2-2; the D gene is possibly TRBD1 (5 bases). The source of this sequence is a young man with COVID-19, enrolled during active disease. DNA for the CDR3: TGTGCCAGCAGTGATGTAGGGGTCACCGGGGAGCTGTTTTTT. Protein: CASSDVGVTGELFF.